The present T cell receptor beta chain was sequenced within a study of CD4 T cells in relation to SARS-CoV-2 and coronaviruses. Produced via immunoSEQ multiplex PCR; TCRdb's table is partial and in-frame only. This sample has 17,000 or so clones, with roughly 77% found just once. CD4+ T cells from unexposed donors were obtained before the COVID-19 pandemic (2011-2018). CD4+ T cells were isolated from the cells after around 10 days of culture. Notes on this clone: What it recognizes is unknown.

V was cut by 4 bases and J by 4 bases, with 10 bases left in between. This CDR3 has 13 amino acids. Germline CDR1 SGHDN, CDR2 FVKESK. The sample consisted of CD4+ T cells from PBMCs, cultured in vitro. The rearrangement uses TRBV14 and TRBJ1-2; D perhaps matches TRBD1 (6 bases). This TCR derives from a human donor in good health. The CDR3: CASSPQGLYGYTF. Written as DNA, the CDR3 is TGTGCCAGCAGCCCGCAGGGGCTCTATGGCTACACCTTC.